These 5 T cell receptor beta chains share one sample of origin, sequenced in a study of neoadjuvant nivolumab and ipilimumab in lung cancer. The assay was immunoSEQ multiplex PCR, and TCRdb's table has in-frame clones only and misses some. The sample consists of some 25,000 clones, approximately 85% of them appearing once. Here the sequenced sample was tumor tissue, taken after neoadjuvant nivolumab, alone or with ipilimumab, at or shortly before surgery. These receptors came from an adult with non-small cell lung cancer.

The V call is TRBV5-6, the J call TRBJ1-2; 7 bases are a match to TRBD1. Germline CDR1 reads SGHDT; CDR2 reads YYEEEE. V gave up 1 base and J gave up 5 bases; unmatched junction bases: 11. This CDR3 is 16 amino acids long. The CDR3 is CASSLIRAKGAYGYTF. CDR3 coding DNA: TGTGCCAGCAGCTTGATTAGGGCCAAGGGGGCGTATGGCTACACCTTC.

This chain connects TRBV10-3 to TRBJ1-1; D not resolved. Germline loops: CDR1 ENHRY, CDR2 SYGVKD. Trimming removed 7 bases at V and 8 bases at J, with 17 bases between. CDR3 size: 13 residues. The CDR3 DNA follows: TGTGCCATCAAAAGTAGGACTGACCAAGAAGCTTTCTTT. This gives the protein CAIKSRTDQEAFF.

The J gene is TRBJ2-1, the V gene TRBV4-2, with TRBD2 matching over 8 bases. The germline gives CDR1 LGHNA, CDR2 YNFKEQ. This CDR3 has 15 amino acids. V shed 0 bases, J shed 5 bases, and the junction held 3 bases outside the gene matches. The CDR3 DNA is TGTGCCAGCAGCCAAGAGGGGACTAGGAACAATGAGCAGTTCTTC. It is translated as CASSQEGTRNNEQFF.

The CDR3 loop is CASSYSGQRPYEQYF. Here the CDR3 DNA reads TGTGCCAGCAGTTACTCGGGACAAAGGCCCTACGAGCAGTACTTC. This chain links TRBV6-6 with TRBJ2-7, with a weak D call TRBD1 (6 bases). Germline CDR1 MNHNY, CDR2 SVGAGI (reference sequence). V gave up 0 bases and J gave up 2 bases, with 11 bases separating them. CDR3 size: 15 residues.

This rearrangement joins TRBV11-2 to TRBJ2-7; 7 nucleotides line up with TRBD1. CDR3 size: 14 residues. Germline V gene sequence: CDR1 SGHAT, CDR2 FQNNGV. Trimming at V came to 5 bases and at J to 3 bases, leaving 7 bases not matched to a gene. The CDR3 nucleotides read TGTGCCAGCAGCCCTCCAGGGGACAGCTACGAGCAGTACTTC. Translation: CASSPPGDSYEQYF.